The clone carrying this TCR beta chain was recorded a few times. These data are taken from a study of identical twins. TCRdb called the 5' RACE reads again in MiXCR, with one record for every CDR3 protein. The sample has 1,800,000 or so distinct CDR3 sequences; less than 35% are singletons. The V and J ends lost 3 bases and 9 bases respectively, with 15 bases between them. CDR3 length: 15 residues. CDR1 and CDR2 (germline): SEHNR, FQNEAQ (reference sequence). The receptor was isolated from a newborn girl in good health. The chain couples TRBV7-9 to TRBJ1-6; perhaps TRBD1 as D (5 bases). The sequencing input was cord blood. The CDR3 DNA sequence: TGTGCCAGCAGCTTGACAGAGATCTCTGGTTCACCCCTCCACTTT. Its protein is CASSLTEISGSPLHF. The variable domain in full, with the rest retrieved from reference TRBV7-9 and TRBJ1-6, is DTGVSQNPRHKITKRGQNVTFRCDPISEHNRLYWYRQTLGQGPEFLTYFQNEAQLEKSRLLSDRFSAERPKGSFSTLEIQRTEQGDSAMYLCASSLTEISGSPLHFGNGTRLTVT.